The rows below give T cell receptor beta chains drawn from one sample of a study of blood T cells in healthy people across ages. One entry per CDR3 protein results from TCRdb running MiXCR on the 5' RACE reads. The sample consists of 750,000 to 950,000 distinct CDR3 sequences, 29% of them appearing once. These data also featured in a second study, about T cells of mothers and their children.

Sequenced: blood. The receptors derive from a woman in her 40s in good health. Both conserved end residues are part of each CDR3. Fields, in order: V gene, clone size, D gene, J gene, CDR3 DNA, CDR3 protein. The D gene is left open where the match is weak. Expanded clones get a size class; other rows say once, few or many, or leave the size out.

v_call: TRBV24-1; clone_size: many; d_call: NA; j_call: TRBJ2-7; cdr3_nt: TGTGCCACCAGTGGGACGCTTACCTACGAGCAGTACTTC; cdr3_aa: CATSGTLTYEQYF
v_call: TRBV28; clone_size: NA; d_call: TRBD2; j_call: TRBJ2-7; cdr3_nt: TGTGCCAGCGCGAGGCCGGCTAGCGGAACCTACGAGCAGTACTTC; cdr3_aa: CASARPASGTYEQYF
v_call: TRBV7-9; clone_size: NA; d_call: TRBD1; j_call: TRBJ2-7; cdr3_nt: TGCGCCAGCAGCGACGGGACAGCACCAACCTACGAGCAGTACTTT; cdr3_aa: CASSDGTAPTYEQYF
v_call: TRBV10-3; clone_size: few; d_call: TRBD1; j_call: TRBJ2-1; cdr3_nt: TGTGCCATCAGTGACCCGACAGGGGTCAATGAGCAGTTCTTC; cdr3_aa: CAISDPTGVNEQFF
v_call: TRBV7-9; clone_size: many; d_call: NA; j_call: TRBJ1-2; cdr3_nt: TGTGCCAGCAGCTTCATCCCACGAGGGGTCGATGGCTACACCTTC; cdr3_aa: CASSFIPRGVDGYTF
v_call: TRBV7-2; clone_size: few; d_call: NA; j_call: TRBJ2-1; cdr3_nt: TGTGCCAGCAGCTTAGTAATTTGGGGAACTGAGCAGTTCTTC; cdr3_aa: CASSLVIWGTEQFF
v_call: TRBV29-1; clone_size: many; d_call: NA; j_call: TRBJ1-2; cdr3_nt: TGCAGCGTTGAAGTAGGGCAGACCTATGGCTACACCTTC; cdr3_aa: CSVEVGQTYGYTF
v_call: TRBV7-2; clone_size: NA; d_call: TRBD1; j_call: TRBJ1-1; cdr3_nt: TGTGCCAGCAGTAGTGACAGGGGGACCCCTGAAGCTTTCTTT; cdr3_aa: CASSSDRGTPEAFF
v_call: TRBV29-1; clone_size: few; d_call: TRBD2; j_call: TRBJ2-2; cdr3_nt: TGCAGCGTTGAGAGTAGCGGGGCGCTCGACACCGGGGAGCTGTTTTTT; cdr3_aa: CSVESSGALDTGELFF
v_call: TRBV7-2; clone_size: NA; d_call: TRBD1; j_call: TRBJ2-2; cdr3_nt: TGTGCCAGCACCTCCGGGACAGACAACACCGGGGAGCTGTTTTTT; cdr3_aa: CASTSGTDNTGELFF
v_call: TRBV5-1; clone_size: once; d_call: TRBD1; j_call: TRBJ1-1; cdr3_nt: TGCGCCAGCAGTCCCAGGACAGACAGGGTAAGCACTGAAGCTTTCTTT; cdr3_aa: CASSPRTDRVSTEAFF
v_call: TRBV3-1; clone_size: NA; d_call: NA; j_call: TRBJ1-2; cdr3_nt: TGTACCAGCAGCCGCCTCCAGGGTGGCTACACCTTC; cdr3_aa: CTSSRLQGGYTF
v_call: TRBV7-2; clone_size: NA; d_call: TRBD1; j_call: TRBJ1-2; cdr3_nt: TGTGCCAGCAGCCGACAGGGACAGGACTATGGCTACACCTTC; cdr3_aa: CASSRQGQDYGYTF
v_call: TRBV29-1; clone_size: many; d_call: NA; j_call: TRBJ1-2; cdr3_nt: TGCAGCGCGATTACAGGGTCTGGCTACACCTTC; cdr3_aa: CSAITGSGYTF
v_call: TRBV20-1; clone_size: many; d_call: TRBD2; j_call: TRBJ2-1; cdr3_nt: TGCAGCCCTTGGGGGACTAGCGGGGGGGCGGAGCAGTTCTTC; cdr3_aa: CSPWGTSGGAEQFF